Each of the 30 T cell receptor beta chains below was sequenced from the same sample in a study of Graves' ophthalmopathy and Graves' hyperthyroidism. Transcripts of RNA were the source for amplifying TCR beta CDR3 regions. After a first-round RT-PCR with HTBI primers, a second-round multiplex PCR was run. TCRdb reanalysed the multiplex PCR reads using MiXCR and keeps one entry per CDR3 protein. The table records fewer than 650,000 distinct CDR3 sequences, 22% of them present only once. Sequenced: peripheral blood. These receptors were collected from a woman between 18 and 30 years old with stable Graves' hyperthyroidism. Some clones in this sample may be carry-over from other donors' samples.

This clonotype was seen ten or more times. The genes are TRBV28 and TRBJ1-1; a possible D gene is TRBD1 (6 bases). CDR3 size: 14 residues. Germline CDR1 reads MDHEN; CDR2 reads SYDVKM. The V end lost 5 bases, the J end lost 1 base, and 11 bases lay between the germline ends. The chain's CDR3 is CASSLTGQNTEAFF. CDR3 DNA: TGTGCCAGCAGTCTAACAGGGCAGAACACTGAAGCTTTCTTT.

The chain has TRBV20-1 and TRBJ2-5, with D possibly matching TRBD1 (5 bases). The CDR3 runs 13 residues. The V gene's germline CDR1 is DFQATT and CDR2 SNEGSKA (reference sequence). V was shortened by 7 bases and J by 1 base, with 13 bases between the two germline ends. This CDR3 reads CSVYGASQETQYF. The CDR3 nucleotides read TGCAGTGTATATGGGGCGAGCCAAGAGACCCAGTACTTC.

This clonotype occurred once. The genes are TRBV30 and TRBJ2-7; D uncertain. The V gene lost 5 bases and the J gene lost 5 bases, with 10 bases spanning the gap. Germline V lookup: CDR1 GTSNPN, CDR2 SVGIG (reference sequence). The CDR3 covers 11 residues. The DNA of the CDR3 is TGTGCCTGGCAGCTGGGTCACGAGCAGTACTTC. Its protein product is CAWQLGHEQYF.

The gene calls are TRBV30 and TRBJ1-1; 11 nucleotides line up with TRBD1. The germline V gene encodes CDR1 GTSNPN and CDR2 SVGIG (reference sequence). CDR3 length: 16 amino acids. The V gene end was trimmed by 2 bases and the J gene end by 5 bases; junction bases not matched to a gene: 10. The CDR3 DNA sequence: TGTGCCTGGAGTCTAGGACAGGGGGCATATGGAACTGAAGCTTTCTTT. Amino acids: CAWSLGQGAYGTEAFF.

The V call is TRBV7-9, the J call TRBJ2-7, with D perhaps matching TRBD1 or TRBD2 (5 bases each). The CDR3 contains 14 residues. V lost 3 bases, J lost 6 bases, and 15 bases lay in between. The V gene's germline CDR1 is SEHNR and CDR2 FQNEAQ (reference sequence). DNA for the CDR3: TGTGCCAGCAGCTTCTCCGGGGCTACCAGCGAGCAGTACTTC. This codes for CASSFSGATSEQYF.

This clonotype has at least ten counts. V and J are TRBV11-2 and TRBJ2-5, with D tentatively TRBD2 (6 bases). V shed 3 bases and J shed 3 bases, with 11 bases lying between them. This CDR3 region has 14 residues. Germline V CDR1 and CDR2: SGHAT, FQNNGV. The chain's CDR3 is CASSFSLAEETQYF. DNA of the CDR3: TGTGCCAGCAGCTTTTCGTTAGCGGAAGAGACCCAGTACTTC.

There are many counts of this clonotype. The chain is built from TRBV7-9 and TRBJ1-6; no firm D call. The germline V gene has CDR1 SEHNR and CDR2 FQNEAQ (reference sequence). Trimming removed 0 bases from V and 6 bases from J, with 9 bases in between. The CDR3 is 15 amino acids. The CDR3 loop is CASSLAPGVNSPLHF. The CDR3 nucleotides read TGTGCCAGCAGCTTAGCGCCTGGGGTTAATTCACCCCTCCACTTT.

This clonotype has more than one count but fewer than ten. The rearrangement links TRBV12-3 or TRBV12-4 to TRBJ2-2, with TRBD1 identical over 11 bases. The CDR3 is 15 residues long. V gave up 8 bases and J gave up 5 bases; unmatched junction bases: 7. The CDR3 nucleotides read TGTGCCAGCGAGGGGACAGGGGGTTATACCGGGGAGCTGTTTTTT. Protein sequence: CASEGTGGYTGELFF.

This clonotype was seen repeatedly, ten times or more. V gene TRBV5-1 combines with J gene TRBJ2-7; TRBD2 matches 13 bases. The V gene end was trimmed by 4 bases and the J gene end by 4 bases; junction bases not matched to a gene: 5. The germline gives CDR1 SGHRS, CDR2 YFSETQ. The CDR3 extends over 15 amino acids. The CDR3 sequence: CASSLQTSGRYEQYF. CDR3 coding DNA: TGCGCCAGCAGCCTCCAGACTAGCGGGAGGTACGAGCAGTACTTC.

This clonotype was counted ten times or more. The chain links TRBV12-3 or TRBV12-4 to TRBJ2-2, with D perhaps matching TRBD2 (5 bases). There are 17 residues in the CDR3. The V end was cut by 0 bases, the J end by 6 bases, with 17 bases between. The CDR3 nucleotides are TGTGCCAGCAGTTTAGCGCATGCGGGTGGCTTGTCCGGGGAGCTGTTTTTT. It is translated as CASSLAHAGGLSGELFF.

This clonotype was seen only a few times. This chain uses TRBV18 with TRBJ1-1; a possible D gene is TRBD1 (6 bases). Trimming took 3 bases from V and 0 from J, leaving 20 bases between them. Germline CDR1 reads KGHSH; CDR2 reads LQKENI. This CDR3 spans 18 amino acids. The CDR3 loop is CASSPSAGGPSMNTEAFF. CDR3 nucleotide sequence: TGTGCCAGCTCACCCAGCGCCGGGGGCCCCTCCATGAACACTGAAGCTTTCTTT.

The chain is built from TRBV5-1 and TRBJ2-5, with TRBD1 matching 8 bases. V lost 4 bases, J lost 1 base, and 9 bases stayed unmatched. This CDR3 contains 16 residues. The germline gives CDR1 SGHRS, CDR2 YFSETQ. CDR3 residues: CASSTGPGQAQETQYF. The DNA of the CDR3 is TGCGCCAGCAGCACCGGTCCGGGACAGGCCCAAGAGACCCAGTACTTC.

This clonotype showed up many times. One end of the junction is discordant with germline, which a read error may explain. CDR3 nucleotide sequence: TGCGCCAGCAGCTTGGACGGGGGGGCCAAAGACATTCAGTACTTC. Protein: CASSLDGGAKDIQYF. J is TRBJ2-4 and V is TRBV5-1; 8 bases map to TRBD2. Germline lookup yields CDR1 SGHRS and CDR2 YFSETQ. The CDR3 spans 15 residues.

The CDR3 DNA is TGTGCCAGCAGCGTAGAAGCGGGGGGGCCATCCAAAAACATTCAGTACTTC. Translation gives CASSVEAGGPSKNIQYF. The gene calls are TRBV9 and TRBJ2-4; 10 positions agree with TRBD2. The CDR3 loop spans 17 amino acids. V dropped 0 bases and J dropped 2; count of bases not matched to a gene: 5. CDR1 is SGDLS and CDR2 is YYNGEE in the germline V gene.

The V call is TRBV11-2, the J call TRBJ1-3; TRBD1 agrees at 9 bases. CDR1 is SGHAT and CDR2 is FQNNGV in the germline V gene. This CDR3 contains 16 residues. J gave up 4 bases and V 0 bases, and 4 bases lay outside the gene matches. This CDR3 is CASSLDDRGYGNTIYF. The CDR3 DNA reads as TGTGCCAGCAGCTTAGATGACAGGGGGTACGGAAACACCATATATTTT.

This clonotype was seen many times. The chain joins TRBV19 to TRBJ2-5; D is ambiguous. This CDR3 contains 13 residues. Germline V gene lookup returns CDR1 LNHDA and CDR2 SQIVND (reference sequence). The V gene lost 5 bases and the J gene lost 2 bases, with 9 bases spanning the gap. The CDR3 nucleotides are TGTGCCAGTAGTCCTTTCCATCAAGAGACCCAGTACTTC. The encoded protein is CASSPFHQETQYF.

This clonotype occurred many times. The CDR3 spells CASSLVGEGRGNTEAFF. For the CDR3, the DNA is TGCGCCAGCAGCTTGGTAGGTGAAGGCAGGGGGAACACTGAAGCTTTCTTT. The chain joins TRBV5-1 to TRBJ1-1; tentatively, D is TRBD1 (6 bases). Trimming removed 0 bases at V and 1 base at J, with 16 bases between. The CDR3 is 17 amino acids. Germline values: CDR1 SGHRS, CDR2 YFSETQ.

This clonotype was detected many times. The chain is built from TRBV27 and TRBJ2-7, with TRBD2 identical over 12 bases. CDR1 and CDR2 from the germline V gene are MNHEY and SMNVEV (reference sequence). Germline trimming cut 3 bases from V and 5 bases from J; bases unmatched to any gene: 5. The CDR3 runs 15 residues. The CDR3 coding sequence is TGTGCCAGCAGTTTGGCAAGGACTAGCGGGAACGAGCAGTACTTC. This sequence encodes CASSLARTSGNEQYF.

This clonotype came up many times. The chain joins TRBV7-2 to TRBJ2-7; 7 nucleotides align to TRBD1. Germline V gives CDR1 SGHTA, CDR2 FQGNSA. The CDR3 has 15 amino acids. Germline trimming cut 4 bases from V and 2 bases from J; bases unmatched to any gene: 8. The DNA for the CDR3 is TGTGCCAGCAGCTCAACCCCGGGACAGACCTACGAGCAGTACTTC. Translated: CASSSTPGQTYEQYF.

This clonotype was seen repeatedly, ten times or more. The chain employs TRBV12-3 or TRBV12-4 and TRBJ2-7; tentatively, D is TRBD2 (6 bases). This CDR3 contains 14 residues. Trimming removed 3 bases at V and 2 bases at J, with 11 bases between. This CDR3 is CASSFGSGPYEQYF. The CDR3 region has the DNA TGTGCCAGCAGTTTTGGCAGCGGGCCCTACGAGCAGTACTTC.

This clonotype was observed a few times. The chain carries TRBV6-1 and TRBJ2-1; 10 nucleotides match TRBD1. V trimming: 3 bases; J trimming: 10 bases; junction bases outside the gene matches: 6. There are 14 residues in the CDR3. Germline-derived CDR1 and CDR2 are MNHNS and SASEGT. The DNA for the CDR3 is TGTGCCAGCAGTGAGGGACAGGGGAAGGTCGAGCAGTTCTTC. Translating gives CASSEGQGKVEQFF.

The chain combines TRBV12-3 or TRBV12-4 with TRBJ1-1; no definite D call. The CDR3 length is 14 residues. V gave up 5 bases and J gave up 1 base, with 11 bases separating them. For the CDR3, the DNA is TGTGCCAGCAGTGCCAGACGGGAGAACACTGAAGCTTTCTTT. Translation: CASSARRENTEAFF.

Ten or more counts support this clonotype. V usage is TRBV19 and J usage is TRBJ1-1; TRBD1 is a possible D gene (5 bases). With 9 bases removed from V and 4 bases from J, the gap between germline ends came to 21 bases. Germline loops: CDR1 LNHDA, CDR2 SQIVND (reference sequence). The CDR3 consists of 15 residues. CDR3 bases: TGTGCCAGCAGGACGGAGGGGCTCGCGGGCACTGAAGCTTTCTTT. Residues: CASRTEGLAGTEAFF.

At least ten counts were recorded for this clonotype. This chain connects TRBV12-3 or TRBV12-4 to TRBJ2-2; D unresolved. This CDR3 has 15 amino acids. Trimming shortened V by 5 bases and J by 3 bases, and 13 bases separated the two germline ends. CDR3 protein: CASSGPVTDTGELFF. The CDR3 nucleotides are TGTGCCAGCAGTGGACCCGTTACGGACACCGGGGAGCTGTTTTTT.

This clonotype was found many times. The V call is TRBV12-3 or TRBV12-4, the J call TRBJ1-1; D unresolved. The CDR3 length is 14 residues. V lost 2 bases, J lost 5 bases, and 12 bases lay in between. This chain's CDR3 is CASSLTALRTEAFF. CDR3 nucleotides: TGTGCCAGCAGTTTAACGGCCCTACGGACTGAAGCTTTCTTT.

This chain uses TRBV18 with TRBJ2-2; 8 bases match TRBD2. Germline V lookup: CDR1 KGHSH, CDR2 LQKENI. CDR3 size: 18 residues. The V and J ends lost 2 bases and 0 bases, in that order; junction bases with no gene match: 8. Written as DNA, the CDR3 is TGTGCCAGCTCACCAAGGTCCCTTAGCGGGGCGAACACCGGGGAGCTGTTTTTT. It translates to CASSPRSLSGANTGELFF.

This clonotype was detected ten times or more. The V and J genes are TRBV7-9 and TRBJ1-5; possibly TRBD1 for D (5 bases). The CDR3 is 12 residues long. Deletions cut 6 bases from V and 7 bases from J, with 10 bases between. Germline V gene lookup returns CDR1 SEHNR and CDR2 FQNEAQ (reference sequence). In DNA, the CDR3 is TGTGCCAGCAGTGTGGGGGAACAGCCCCAGCATTTT. Its translation: CASSVGEQPQHF.

This clonotype has at least ten counts. The chain uses TRBV2 and TRBJ2-7, with 10 bases that match TRBD2. V gave up 7 bases and J gave up 3 bases; unmatched junction bases: 9. The germline V gene encodes CDR1 SNHLY and CDR2 FYNNEI. This CDR3 is built from 15 residues. The DNA for the CDR3 is TGTGCCAGCATGAGGGTTAGCGGGGGGTACTACGAGCAGTACTTC. It is translated as CASMRVSGGYYEQYF.

There are many counts of this clonotype. V is TRBV6-2 or TRBV6-3 and J is TRBJ1-5; D is possibly TRBD1 (6 bases). The V and J ends lost 2 bases and 11 bases respectively, with 19 bases between them. This CDR3 contains 15 residues. Germline V lookup: CDR1 MNHEY, CDR2 SVGEGT. CDR3 sequence reads: CASSYGGGQPGAQHF. CDR3 nucleotides: TGTGCCAGCAGTTACGGAGGCGGACAGCCAGGGGCCCAGCATTTT.

This clonotype was recorded at least ten times. The gene calls are TRBV15 and TRBJ1-1; D not certain. The CDR3 is 15 amino acids. The germline V gene has CDR1 LNHNV and CDR2 YYDKDF (reference sequence). The germline V and J ends were trimmed by 0 bases and 0 bases, with 8 bases remaining between them. Here the CDR3 reads CATSRDRTMNTEAFF. In DNA, the CDR3 is TGTGCCACCAGCAGAGATCGAACTATGAACACTGAAGCTTTCTTT.